This TCR beta chain originates from a study of blood T cell repertoires in COVID-19. V lost 4 bases and J 1 base, leaving 9 bases between the germline ends. CDR1 and CDR2 (germline): SQVTM, ANQGSEA. This CDR3 contains 13 residues. Study processing details: From reference gene primer amplification, estimates of nucleated cell counts were derived. Sequenced by immunoSEQ multiplex PCR; TCRdb stores in-frame clones only, minus some. The V and J calls and clone size are taken from that table; D and trimming were inferred from the DNA. This sample carries roughly 280,000 clones, 87% of them seen once, and the ten largest clones take roughly 2.4%.

The chain uses TRBV29-1 and TRBJ2-3, with D perhaps matching TRBD2 (6 bases). Source material: peripheral blood. This receptor was identified in a woman aged 45-59 years who had recovered from COVID-19. Here the CDR3 reads CSVGGGGTDTQYF. The CDR3 DNA reads as TGCAGCGTTGGCGGAGGGGGCACAGATACGCAGTATTTT.